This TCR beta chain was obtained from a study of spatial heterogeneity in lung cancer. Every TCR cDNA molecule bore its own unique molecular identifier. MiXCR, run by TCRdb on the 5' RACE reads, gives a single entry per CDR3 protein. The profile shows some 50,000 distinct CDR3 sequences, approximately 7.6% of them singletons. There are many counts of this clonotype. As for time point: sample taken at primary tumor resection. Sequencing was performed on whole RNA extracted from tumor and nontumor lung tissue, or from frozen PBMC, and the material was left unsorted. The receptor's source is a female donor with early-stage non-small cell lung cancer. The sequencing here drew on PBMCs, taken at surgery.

CDR3 residues: CAISPRDVDSGNTIYF. The CDR3 coding sequence is TGTGCCATCAGCCCCAGAGACGTAGACTCTGGAAACACCATATATTTT. The chain combines TRBV10-3 with TRBJ1-3; D ambiguous. CDR1 and CDR2 (germline): ENHRY, SYGVKD. The V end lost 6 bases, the J end lost 0 bases, and 15 bases lay between the germline ends. The length of the CDR3 is 16 residues.